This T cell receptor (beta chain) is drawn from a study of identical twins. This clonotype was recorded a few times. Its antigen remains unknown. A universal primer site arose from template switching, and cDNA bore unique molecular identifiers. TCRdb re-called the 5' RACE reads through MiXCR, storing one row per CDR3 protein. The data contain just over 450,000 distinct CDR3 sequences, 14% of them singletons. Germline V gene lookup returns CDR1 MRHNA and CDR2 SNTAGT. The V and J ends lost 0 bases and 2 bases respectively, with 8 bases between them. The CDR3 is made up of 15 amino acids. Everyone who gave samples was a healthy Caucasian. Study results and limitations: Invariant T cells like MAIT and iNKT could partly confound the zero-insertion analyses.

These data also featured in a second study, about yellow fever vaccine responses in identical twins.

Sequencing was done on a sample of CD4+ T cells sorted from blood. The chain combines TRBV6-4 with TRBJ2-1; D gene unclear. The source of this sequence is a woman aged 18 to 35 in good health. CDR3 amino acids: CASSDSGNAYNEQFF. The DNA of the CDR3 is TGTGCCAGCAGTGACTCTGGCAATGCCTACAATGAGCAGTTCTTC.